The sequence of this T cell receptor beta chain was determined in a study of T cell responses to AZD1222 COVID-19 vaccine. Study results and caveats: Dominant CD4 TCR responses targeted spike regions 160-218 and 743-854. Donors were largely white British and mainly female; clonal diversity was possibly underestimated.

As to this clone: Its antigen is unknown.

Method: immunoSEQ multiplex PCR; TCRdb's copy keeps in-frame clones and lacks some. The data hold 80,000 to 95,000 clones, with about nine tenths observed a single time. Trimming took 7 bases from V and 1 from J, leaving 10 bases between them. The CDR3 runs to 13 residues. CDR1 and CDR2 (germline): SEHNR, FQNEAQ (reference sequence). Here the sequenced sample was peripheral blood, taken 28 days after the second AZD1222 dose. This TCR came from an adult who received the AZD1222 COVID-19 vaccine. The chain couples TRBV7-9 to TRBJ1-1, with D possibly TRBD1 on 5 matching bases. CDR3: CASTRVANTEAFF. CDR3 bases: TGTGCCAGCACCAGGGTGGCGAACACTGAAGCTTTCTTT.